The 29 T cell receptor beta chains listed next were all sequenced from one sample in a study of blood T cell repertoires in COVID-19. Using immunoSEQ multiplex PCR, the repertoire was profiled, and TCRdb retains in-frame clones only, with some absent. The table has some 300,000 clones, roughly 84% seen once. Sequenced material: PBMCs or T cells enriched from blood (not recorded which). The receptors come from a woman aged 25 to 39 who had recovered from COVID-19.

The chain links TRBV29-1 to TRBJ1-3, with D perhaps TRBD1 (5 bases). V lost 4 bases, J lost 0 bases, and 10 bases lay in between. The V gene's germline CDR1 is SQVTM and CDR2 ANQGSEA. The CDR3 has 14 amino acids. CDR3 in amino acids: CSVAQAFSGNTIYF. CDR3 DNA sequence: TGCAGCGTTGCACAGGCATTCTCTGGAAACACCATATATTTT.

The chain carries TRBV29-1 and TRBJ2-1; 11 bases are shared with TRBD2. The CDR3 is made up of 16 amino acids. In germline, CDR1 is SQVTM, CDR2 ANQGSEA. V trimming: 0 bases; J trimming: 9 bases; junction bases outside the gene matches: 10. The CDR3 coding sequence is TGCAGCGTTGAAGATTGGGATAGCGGGGGGGTTTTTGAGCAGTTCTTC. It yields the protein CSVEDWDSGGVFEQFF.

This clone came up once. CDR3 in DNA: TGCAGCGTTCCAGGGGGGCCAGGGGGAGCCGGGGAGCTGTTTTTT. Its protein product is CSVPGGPGGAGELFF. The chain uses TRBV29-1 and TRBJ2-2; a weak D match, TRBD1 (7 bases). CDR3 length: 15 residues. V was clipped by 5 bases and J by 6 bases, with 19 bases between them. Germline CDR1 reads SQVTM; CDR2 reads ANQGSEA.

V and J are TRBV18 and TRBJ1-2, with a possible D match to TRBD1 (6 bases). The germline CDR1 and CDR2 sequences are KGHSH and LQKENI. This CDR3 has 13 residues. Trimming took off 6 bases at V and 4 bases at J, with 12 bases between the two ends. The CDR3 DNA reads as TGTGCCAGCTCCCACAGGGTTGCCTATGGCTACACCTTC. It encodes CASSHRVAYGYTF.

This chain uses TRBV19 with TRBJ1-1, with D possibly matching TRBD1 (6 bases). The V end was cut by 6 bases, the J end by 4 bases, with 12 bases between. There are 13 residues in the CDR3. Germline-derived CDR1 and CDR2 are LNHDA and SQIVND (reference sequence). The CDR3 DNA follows: TGTGCCAGTAGCCGTAGAGGGGGCACTGAAGCTTTCTTT. It codes for CASSRRGGTEAFF. Together with reference TRBV19 and TRBJ1-1, the CDR3 gives the full variable domain: DGGITQSPKYLFRKEGQNVTLSCEQNLNHDAMYWYRQDPGQGLRLIYYSQIVNDFQKGDIAEGYSVSREKKESFPLTVTSAQKNPTAFYLCASSRRGGTEAFFGQGTRLTVV.

The V gene is TRBV29-1, the J gene TRBJ2-3; D gene ambiguous. Between the trimmed V and J ends, which lost 8 bases and 6 bases, there was a span of 21 bases. The CDR3 is made up of 14 amino acids. Germline CDR1 SQVTM, CDR2 ANQGSEA. CDR3 protein: CSTVQSLKVDTQYF. CDR3 nucleotide sequence: TGCAGCACTGTACAGAGTTTAAAAGTCGATACGCAGTATTTT.

This chain joins TRBV10-2 and TRBJ2-2, with TRBD2 identical over 14 bases. V was clipped by 4 bases and J by 1 base; unmatched bases: 2. This CDR3 contains 17 residues. Germline values: CDR1 WSHSY, CDR2 SAAADI. Written as DNA, the CDR3 is TGCGCCAGCAGTGGGACTAGCGGGGGGCTGAACACCGGGGAGCTGTTTTTT. Translated, it gives CASSGTSGGLNTGELFF.

The chain is built from TRBV3-1 (or the pseudogene TRBV3-2) and TRBJ1-2, with D possibly being TRBD1 (6 bases). Trimming took 3 bases from V and 4 from J, leaving 21 bases between them. The germline V gene encodes CDR1 LGHDT and CDR2 YNNKEL (reference sequence). The CDR3 consists of 17 residues. CDR3 DNA: TGTGCCAGCAGCCATGGCCCACAGGGTCTTATTGGCTATGGCTACACCTTC. Residues: CASSHGPQGLIGYGYTF.

The sample holds one count of this clone. The J gene is TRBJ1-2, the V gene TRBV18; D gene unclear. V lost 0 bases, J lost 3 bases, and 11 bases lay in between. The CDR3 runs 15 residues. Germline lookup yields CDR1 KGHSH and CDR2 LQKENI. The CDR3 DNA reads TGTGCCAGCTCACCACCGGTTGGAGGCTACTATGGCTACACCTTC. This translates into CASSPPVGGYYGYTF.

The chain is built from TRBV14 and TRBJ1-2; 11 bases fit TRBD1. The CDR3 covers 16 residues. Germline V gives CDR1 SGHDN, CDR2 FVKESK. After removal of 3 bases from V and 5 bases from J, the junction contained 8 bases not matched to a gene. CDR3 DNA sequence: TGTGCCAGCAGCCAGTCCGGGACAGGGGGGAGATATGGCTACACCTTC. This gives the protein CASSQSGTGGRYGYTF. The full variable domain, rest sourced from reference TRBV14 and TRBJ1-2, is EAGVTQFPSHSVIEKGQTVTLRCDPISGHDNLYWYRRVMGKEIKFLLHFVKESKQDESGMPNNRFLAERTGGTYSTLKVQPAELEDSGVYFCASSQSGTGGRYGYTFGSGTRLTVV.

The chain couples TRBV5-1 to TRBJ2-3, with 8 nucleotides matching TRBD1. The CDR3 has 15 residues. The trim removed 5 bases at V and 2 bases at J, leaving 7 bases unmatched. Germline assignment: CDR1 SGHRS and CDR2 YFSETQ. As DNA, the CDR3 is TGCGCCAGCAGACTAGGACAGGGAGCCACAGATACGCAGTATTTT. Residues: CASRLGQGATDTQYF.

This chain joins TRBV2 and TRBJ1-1; 8 nucleotides match TRBD1. Germline V gene lookup returns CDR1 SNHLY and CDR2 FYNNEI. This CDR3 spans 14 amino acids. Trimming cost V 2 bases and J 7 bases; bases outside gene matches: 6. The DNA of the CDR3 is TGTGCCAGCAGTGAACTCAGGGGGCGGATTGAAGCTTTCTTT. It specifies CASSELRGRIEAFF.

This chain links TRBV18 with TRBJ2-7, with 12 bases aligning to TRBD2. After removal of 5 bases from V and 2 bases from J, the junction contained 7 bases not matched to a gene. The CDR3 has 16 residues. Germline V CDR1 and CDR2: KGHSH, LQKENI. CDR3 coding DNA: TGTGCCAGCTCAGGCCCCCCTAGCGGGGGGGCCTACGAGCAGTACTTC. This sequence encodes CASSGPPSGGAYEQYF.

The chain joins TRBV9 to TRBJ2-1; unclear D gene. The germline gives CDR1 SGDLS, CDR2 YYNGEE. This CDR3 spans 16 amino acids. V lost 3 bases and J lost 0, with 13 bases in between. The CDR3 region is CASSALKHSSYNEQFF. The DNA for the CDR3 is TGTGCCAGCAGCGCCCTAAAACACAGCTCCTACAATGAGCAGTTCTTC.

This clone came up once. This chain links TRBV2 with TRBJ1-1, with 7 bases that match TRBD1. Trimming at V came to 6 bases and at J to 7 bases, leaving 11 bases not matched to a gene. This CDR3 is built from 14 residues. Germline values: CDR1 SNHLY, CDR2 FYNNEI. The CDR3 sequence is CASSPTGVPFEAFF. The CDR3 region has the DNA TGTGCCAGCAGCCCCACAGGGGTCCCTTTTGAAGCTTTCTTT.

The chain is built from TRBV7-6 and TRBJ2-3; 11 nucleotides align to TRBD2. This CDR3 region has 18 residues. Germline lookup yields CDR1 SGHVS and CDR2 FNYEAQ. Unmatched junction bases numbered 11, after V lost 1 base and J lost 5 bases. The CDR3 bases are TGTGCCAGCAGCTTAGGAGCTAGCGGGGGGTCGGGGAAAGATACGCAGTATTTT. Translated, it gives CASSLGASGGSGKDTQYF.

The CDR3 reads CASSLQGVAQPQHF. As DNA, the CDR3 is TGTGCCAGCAGCTTACAGGGGGTGGCTCAGCCCCAGCATTTT. The V call is TRBV3-1 (or the pseudogene TRBV3-2), the J call TRBJ1-5; 8 bases match TRBD1. The length of the CDR3 is 14 residues. Trimming at V came to 5 bases and at J to 6 bases, leaving 6 bases not matched to a gene. CDR1 and CDR2 from the germline V gene are LGHDT and YNNKEL (reference sequence).

V usage is TRBV10-3 and J usage is TRBJ2-5, with 9 positions matching TRBD1. V trimming: 6 bases; J trimming: 5 bases; junction bases outside the gene matches: 7. Per the germline V gene, CDR1 is ENHRY and CDR2 is SYGVKD. CDR3 length: 14 amino acids. CDR3 coding DNA: TGTGCCATCAGCACACAGGGGGCTGGGGAGACCCAGTACTTC. It translates to CAISTQGAGETQYF.

This clone showed up just once. The V and J genes are TRBV3-1 (or the pseudogene TRBV3-2) and TRBJ2-5, with TRBD1 matching 10 bases. Germline V gene lookup returns CDR1 LGHDT and CDR2 YNNKEL (reference sequence). The CDR3 has 15 amino acids. V trimming: 0 bases; J trimming: 5 bases; junction bases outside the gene matches: 3. The CDR3 nucleotides read TGTGCCAGCAGCCAAGATCCGGGACAGGGGGAGACCCAGTACTTC. Translated: CASSQDPGQGETQYF.

The rearrangement joins TRBV6-5 to TRBJ1-2; 8 bases map to TRBD1. The V gene's germline CDR1 is MNHEY and CDR2 SVGAGI. V dropped 7 bases and J dropped 7; count of bases not matched to a gene: 14. The CDR3 sequence is 15 residues long. The CDR3 DNA follows: TGTGCCAGCATGCTTTCCGCGGGACAGGTCGGTGGCTACACCTTC. Translated, it gives CASMLSAGQVGGYTF.

This clone was recorded only once. The gene calls are TRBV7-8 and TRBJ2-2, with D unresolved. Germline V CDR1 and CDR2: SGHVS, FQNEAQ. Trimming cost V 5 bases and J 6 bases, with 10 bases left between them. The CDR3 has 13 amino acids. The CDR3 loop reads CASSPSAPGELFF. The CDR3 nucleotides are TGTGCCAGCAGCCCCAGTGCTCCCGGGGAGCTGTTTTTT.

The chain is built from TRBV9 and TRBJ1-4; 10 bases are shared with TRBD1. The CDR3 is 15 amino acids. The germline V gene has CDR1 SGDLS and CDR2 YYNGEE. Trimming removed 4 bases from V and 8 bases from J; junction bases left unmatched: 8. As DNA, the CDR3 is TGTGCCAGCAGCTTCGGACAGGGGGTTGGGGAAAAACTGTTTTTT. Its translation: CASSFGQGVGEKLFF.

The V and J genes are TRBV11-2 and TRBJ2-1; 9 bases are shared with TRBD1. Trimming at V came to 3 bases and at J to 5 bases, leaving 5 bases not matched to a gene. CDR1 SGHAT and CDR2 FQNNGV come from the germline V gene. CDR3 length equals 15 residues. The CDR3 region is CASSFHRDRDNEQFF. CDR3 in DNA: TGTGCCAGCAGCTTTCACCGGGACAGGGACAATGAGCAGTTCTTC.

The chain carries TRBV12-3 or TRBV12-4 and TRBJ2-7; tentatively, D is TRBD2 (5 bases). The CDR3 is made up of 12 amino acids. The germline V and J ends were trimmed by 8 bases and 2 bases, with 10 bases remaining between them. CDR3 protein: CASGRLTYEQYF. The CDR3 coding sequence is TGTGCCAGCGGGAGACTGACCTACGAGCAGTACTTC.

The V and J genes are TRBV7-2 and TRBJ1-4, with D possibly TRBD1 on 5 matching bases. The CDR3 covers 16 residues. Germline V CDR1 and CDR2: SGHTA, FQGNSA. The V end was cut by 0 bases, the J end by 3 bases, with 11 bases between. The CDR3 coding sequence is TGTGCCAGCAGCTTAGCTCGGGGGTCGTCTAATGAAAAACTGTTTTTT. It specifies CASSLARGSSNEKLFF.

V is TRBV29-1 and J is TRBJ2-1, with TRBD2 identical over 7 bases. Looked up from germline, CDR1 is SQVTM and CDR2 is ANQGSEA. Trimming at V came to 1 base and at J to 2 bases, leaving 2 bases not matched to a gene. CDR3 length equals 14 residues. The CDR3 coding sequence is TGCAGCGTTGAAGGCGGGGGAACCTACAATGAGCAGTTCTTC. Its translation is CSVEGGGTYNEQFF.

The gene calls are TRBV27 and TRBJ2-7; 8 positions match TRBD1. V lost 6 bases to trimming and J lost 6 bases; unmatched junction nucleotides: 10. The germline V gene encodes CDR1 MNHEY and CDR2 SMNVEV (reference sequence). The CDR3 is made up of 14 amino acids. CDR3 in amino acids: CASRRWTGFSEQYF. In nucleotides, the CDR3 is TGTGCCAGCAGGCGTTGGACAGGGTTTTCCGAGCAGTACTTC.

The rearrangement links TRBV6-1 to TRBJ1-3, with D possibly matching TRBD1 (6 bases). From germline, CDR1 is MNHNS and CDR2 SASEGT. Trimming left V 2 bases short and J 6 bases short, with 17 bases between. This CDR3 has 16 residues. The CDR3 here is CASSELLQGLANTIYF. CDR3 sequence (DNA): TGTGCCAGCAGTGAATTACTGCAGGGGCTTGCAAACACCATATATTTT.

The gene calls are TRBV12-3 or TRBV12-4 and TRBJ1-1; D unclear. CDR3 size: 13 residues. Trimming cost V 8 bases and J 3 bases, with 13 bases left between them. This CDR3 is CASSGALYTEAFF. CDR3 DNA sequence: TGTGCCAGCTCCGGAGCACTCTACACTGAAGCTTTCTTT.